The entry that follows covers one TCR beta chain sequence. Using RNA transcripts as the source, TCR beta CDR3 regions were amplified. HTBI primers were employed in a first-round RT-PCR of the TCR CDR3. TCRdb independently ran MiXCR on the multiplex PCR reads; one entry per CDR3 protein. The data contain about 640,000 distinct CDR3 sequences, around 21% of them seen just once; the ten biggest clones take up 30% to 40%. The data derive from a study of T cells in Graves' hyperthyroidism and ophthalmopathy. This CDR3 is 17 amino acids long. Trimming removed 1 base from V and 2 bases from J, with 18 bases in between. Germline V gene sequence: CDR1 LNHDA, CDR2 SQIVND (reference sequence).

The chain is built from TRBV19 and TRBJ2-7, with D possibly TRBD2 on 6 matching bases. Sequenced input: blood. This clonotype originated in a man younger than 45 with Graves' ophthalmopathy. CDR3 sequence reads: CASSIGREPHQTYEQYF. CDR3 nucleotide sequence: TGTGCCAGTAGTATAGGCCGGGAGCCCCACCAAACCTACGAGCAGTACTTC.